The rows below give T cell receptor beta chains drawn from one sample of a study of neoadjuvant nivolumab and ipilimumab in lung cancer. Sequencing used immunoSEQ multiplex PCR; TCRdb keeps in-frame clones, though not all of them. The sample has 9,500 to 10,000 clones, around 81% seen once. Sequencing was performed on peripheral blood, taken before neoadjuvant nivolumab, alone or with ipilimumab. The source of these receptors is an adult with non-small cell lung cancer. Both conserved end residues are trimmed from each CDR3.

cdr3_aa,j_call,v_call,cdr3_length
ASSLRSNTEAF,TRBJ1-1,TRBV27,11
ASSDGGASYEQY,TRBJ2-7,TRBV5-4,12
ASSSLGPQGADTQY,TRBJ2-3,TRBV27,14
ASSASGNTDTQY,TRBJ2-3,TRBV7-9,12
ASSEVGRGEQF,TRBJ2-1,TRBV25-1,11
ASSESAGEYNEQF,TRBJ2-1,TRBV6-1,13
ASTLDRAGNTIY,TRBJ1-3,TRBV13,12
ASSPTTDLTYEQY,TRBJ2-7,TRBV5-1,13
ASSVLHTDTGELF,TRBJ2-2,TRBV2,13
ASSLASPGEGETQY,TRBJ2-5,TRBV7-6,14
ASSDIWEEQF,TRBJ2-1,TRBV10-1,10
ASRSGTGVDNEQF,TRBJ2-1,TRBV10-2,13
ASSFQANTDTQY,TRBJ2-3,TRBV5-6,12
ASSSGRRFSYEQY,TRBJ2-7,TRBV6-6,13
ASSFWTGGLGSSYNEQF,TRBJ2-1,TRBV5-1,17
ASSLGGRTNTEAF,TRBJ1-1,TRBV5-1,13
ASFSGNYGYT,TRBJ1-2,TRBV6-5,10
ASSPGGANVLT,TRBJ2-6,TRBV11-2,11
ASSPGTGTNEQY,TRBJ2-7,TRBV27,12
ASSPSHLSNYGYT,TRBJ1-2,TRBV7-3,13
ASSLHRGEAF,TRBJ1-1,TRBV11-3,10
ASSGHRPKDEQY,TRBJ2-7,TRBV6-4,12
ASYKNNEQF,TRBJ2-1,TRBV2,9
ASRDEQGASNEQF,TRBJ2-1,TRBV6-6,13
ASSWEQGAYGYT,TRBJ1-2,TRBV5-4,12
ASLVGDRGYETQY,TRBJ2-5,TRBV6-1,13
ASSWMGSSYEQY,TRBJ2-7,TRBV7-2,12
ASSPPGSNKNEQF,TRBJ2-1,TRBV5-4,13
ASSSQGNQPQH,TRBJ1-5,TRBV7-9,11
ASSVYRDSNEQY,TRBJ2-7,TRBV2,12
ASSLSFVGGYEQY,TRBJ2-7,TRBV27,13
ASSESGYSNQPQH,TRBJ1-5,TRBV6-1,13
ATSRDRDRDTQY,TRBJ2-3,TRBV6-4,12
ASSPTGRGVEEQY,TRBJ2-7,TRBV9,13
ASSVLAVQETQY,TRBJ2-5,TRBV28,12
ASRQTDLTQETQY,TRBJ2-5,TRBV7-8,13
ASSTQTGTEAF,TRBJ1-1,TRBV9,11
ASSEANTGELF,TRBJ2-2,TRBV6-4,11
ASSDSPSGELF,TRBJ2-2,TRBV5-1,11
ASSMIDRGIGTQY,TRBJ2-3,TRBV5-6,13
ASSANMVPH,TRBJ1-5,TRBV19,9
ASTLMNTEAF,TRBJ1-1,TRBV11-2,10
ASSPWTGAGTDTQY,TRBJ2-3,TRBV9,14
ASSIFRTPYGYT,TRBJ1-2,TRBV19,12
ASSTSRVAGSKNIQY,TRBJ2-4,TRBV28,15
ASSLMTSGAKNIQY,TRBJ2-4,TRBV5-4,14
ASSQAGGIETQY,TRBJ2-5,TRBV5-1,12
ASRTTPGQGETGELF,TRBJ2-2,TRBV9,15
ASSFARDVNEQF,TRBJ2-1,TRBV18,12
ASSLLGNTEAF,TRBJ1-1,TRBV5-5,11
ATSTVRQPNNEQF,TRBJ2-1,TRBV15,13
ASSLSGLPYNEQF,TRBJ2-1,TRBV11-2,13
ASSLAGGYNEQF,TRBJ2-1,TRBV10-2,12
ASSLDPGRANEQY,TRBJ2-7,TRBV7-9,13
ASSSLRTGDHEQY,TRBJ2-7,TRBV5-1,13